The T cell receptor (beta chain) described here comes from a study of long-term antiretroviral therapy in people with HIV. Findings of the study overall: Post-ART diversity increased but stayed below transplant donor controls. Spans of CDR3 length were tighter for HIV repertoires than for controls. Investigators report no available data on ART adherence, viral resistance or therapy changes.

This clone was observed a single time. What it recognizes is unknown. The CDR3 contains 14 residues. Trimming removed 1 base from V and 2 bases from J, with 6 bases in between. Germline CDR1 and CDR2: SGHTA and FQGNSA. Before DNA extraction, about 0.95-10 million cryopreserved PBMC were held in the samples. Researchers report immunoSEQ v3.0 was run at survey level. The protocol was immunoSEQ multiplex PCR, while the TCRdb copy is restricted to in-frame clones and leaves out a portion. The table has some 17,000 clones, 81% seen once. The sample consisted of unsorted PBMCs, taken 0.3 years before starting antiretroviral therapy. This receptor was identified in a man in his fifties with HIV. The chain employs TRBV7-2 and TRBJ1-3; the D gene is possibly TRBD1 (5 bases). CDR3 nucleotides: TGTGCCAGCAGCTTAGGAGGGGCTGGAAACACCATATATTTT. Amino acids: CASSLGGAGNTIYF.